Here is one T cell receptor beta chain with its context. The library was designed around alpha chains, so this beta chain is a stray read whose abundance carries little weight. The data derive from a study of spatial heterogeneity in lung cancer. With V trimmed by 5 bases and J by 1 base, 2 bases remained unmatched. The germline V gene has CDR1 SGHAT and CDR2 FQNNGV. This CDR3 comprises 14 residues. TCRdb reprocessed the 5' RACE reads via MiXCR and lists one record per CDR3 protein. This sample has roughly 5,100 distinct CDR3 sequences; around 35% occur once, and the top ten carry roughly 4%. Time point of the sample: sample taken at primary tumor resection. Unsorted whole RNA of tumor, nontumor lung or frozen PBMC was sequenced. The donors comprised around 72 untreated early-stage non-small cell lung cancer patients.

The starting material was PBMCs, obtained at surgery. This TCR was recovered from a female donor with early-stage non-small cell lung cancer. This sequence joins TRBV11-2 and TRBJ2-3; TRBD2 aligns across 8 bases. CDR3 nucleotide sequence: TGTGCCAGCAGCAGAGCGGGGGGCACAGATACGCAGTATTTT. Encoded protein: CASSRAGGTDTQYF.